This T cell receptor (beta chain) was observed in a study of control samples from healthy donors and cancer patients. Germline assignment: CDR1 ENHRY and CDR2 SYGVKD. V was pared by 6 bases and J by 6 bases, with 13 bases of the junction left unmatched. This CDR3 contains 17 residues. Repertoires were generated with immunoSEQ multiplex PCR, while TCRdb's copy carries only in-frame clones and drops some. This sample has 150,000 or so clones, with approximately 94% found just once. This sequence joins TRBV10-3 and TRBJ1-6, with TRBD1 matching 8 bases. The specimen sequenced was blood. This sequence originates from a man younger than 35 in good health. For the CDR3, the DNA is TGTGCCATCAGCGCCGGACAGGGAGGGATCGGTAATTCACCCCTCCACTTT. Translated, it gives CAISAGQGGIGNSPLHF.